The source of this T cell receptor beta chain is a study of T cells expressing NK-cell markers. Study-level information: Eight donors were sequenced, seven testing HCMV-seropositive and one testing seronegative. Study-level results: In a group of about six donors, dominant NKG2C+ clonotypes represented about 1.0-7.5% of CD8+ T cells.

Reprocessing the 5' RACE reads, TCRdb reports a single entry for every CDR3 protein and omits DNA. The sample has about 150,000 distinct CDR3 sequences. Germline CDR1 reads DFQATT; CDR2 reads SNEGSKA (reference sequence). The CDR3 is 15 residues long. A remark on this clonotype: Its antigen remains unknown.

The sequencing input was blood T cells: a sorted CD56 or NKG2C T cell subset, CD4+ or CD8+ T cells, or bulk PBMC T cells (not recorded which). The gene calls are TRBV20-1 and TRBJ2-7; TCRdb reports TRBD1, a call that lacks DNA to check it against. The source of this sequence is a woman in her forties or fifties in good health. The CDR3 sequence: CSASSDTPGVYEQYF.